The 2 T cell receptor beta chains reported below all come from one sample, sequenced in a study of CD8 T cells in Susac syndrome. Random hexamers were used to reverse transcribe an amount of roughly 0.5 to 1 ug RNA. MiXCR, applied by TCRdb to the immunoSEQ multiplex PCR reads, yields one record per CDR3 protein. This sample has about 300,000 distinct CDR3 sequences, with roughly 85% found just once. Input material: CD8+ T cells from PBMCs. Receptor source: a human donor with multiple sclerosis.

This clonotype was seen only a few times. The chain uses TRBV2 and TRBJ1-5; D not resolved. V was clipped by 3 bases and J by 0 bases, with 3 bases between them. CDR3 length: 13 residues. Germline V lookup: CDR1 SNHLY, CDR2 FYNNEI. The DNA of the CDR3 is TGTGCCAGCAGTGACCGTAGCAATCAGCCCCAGCATTTT. Residues: CASSDRSNQPQHF. The variable domain in full, completed from reference TRBV2 and TRBJ1-5, reads EPEVTQTPSHQVTQMGQEVILRCVPISNHLYFYWYRQILGQKVEFLVSFYNNEISEKSEIFDDQFSVERPDGSNFTLKIRSTKLEDSAMYFCASSDRSNQPQHFGDGTRLSIL.

The rearrangement joins TRBV6-6 to TRBJ2-7; TRBD2 matches at 7 bases. CDR1 is MNHNY and CDR2 is SVGAGI in the germline V gene (reference sequence). The junction had 16 bases not matched to a gene; V was cut back by 7 bases and J by 4 bases. The CDR3 covers 16 residues. The CDR3 here is CASTQRVSGTRYEQYF. The CDR3 nucleotides read TGTGCCAGCACCCAGAGGGTAAGCGGGACGAGATACGAGCAGTACTTC.